These T cell receptor beta chains were read from a single sample in a study of metastatic and nonmetastatic thyroid tumors. TCRdb called clones again from the PCR reads with MiXCR. Here the sample spans more than 40,000 clones, about 4% being singletons. Source material: blood. These receptors all come from a female donor with papillary thyroid cancer or a benign thyroid nodule (not recorded which). Some clones in this sample may be carry-over from other donors' samples. Both conserved end residues are part of each CDR3. Fields, in order: J gene, clone size, D gene, V gene, CDR3 DNA, CDR3 protein. A D gene is named only where the DNA matches it firmly. Part of the rows lack a size; the others show once, few, many or a class for expanded clones.

TRBJ1-4 many NA TRBV6-1 TGTGCCAGCAGTGCCCGCAGGGGTGAAAAACTGTTTTTT CASSARRGEKLFF
TRBJ2-7 many NA TRBV7-9 TGTGCCAGCAGCTACCGGGACAAAGACTACGAGCAGTACTTC CASSYRDKDYEQYF
TRBJ1-1 few NA TRBV5-5 TGTGCCAGCAGTTTCGGGACTGAAGCTTTCTTT CASSFGTEAFF
TRBJ2-1 many TRBD1 TRBV12-3/TRBV12-4 TGTGCCAGCAGTCTTGGCGGGACAGGGGCCGATGAGCAGTTCTTC CASSLGGTGADEQFF
TRBJ2-2 many NA TRBV18 TGTGCCAGCTCACCACGGAGGACCGGGGAGCTGTTTTTT CASSPRRTGELFF
TRBJ2-7 few NA TRBV28 TGTGCCAGCAGTTCCTCGGAAACGTGGAATTACGAGCAGTACTTC CASSSSETWNYEQYF
TRBJ2-4 many NA TRBV7-2 TGTGCCAGCAGCTTACAGGAGATAGGGGCCAAAAACATTCAGTACTTC CASSLQEIGAKNIQYF
TRBJ1-4 NA NA TRBV6-5 TGTGCCAGCAGTTACAGGAGCCTCAATGAAAAACTGTTTTTT CASSYRSLNEKLFF
TRBJ2-7 NA NA TRBV6-2/TRBV6-3 TGTGCCAGGGGACCGGGCTCGGATGAGCAGTACTTC CARGPGSDEQYF
TRBJ2-2 few TRBD2 TRBV12-3/TRBV12-4 TGTGCCAGCAGTCCTCTCCCGGGGGGGCGTACCGGGGAGCTGTTTTTT CASSPLPGGRTGELFF
TRBJ1-5 many NA TRBV30 TGTGCCTGGAGTGTAAGTGGGAATCAGCCCCAGCATTTT CAWSVSGNQPQHF
TRBJ2-7 many NA TRBV15 TGTGCCACCAGCCCAACCTCGGACGGGCTGACCTACGAGCAGTACTTC CATSPTSDGLTYEQYF
TRBJ1-3 NA NA TRBV16 TGTGCCAGCAGCCAATCGTCCGGAAACACCATATATTTT CASSQSSGNTIYF
TRBJ2-2 many TRBD2 TRBV11-2 TGTGCCAGCAGCCCGCGGACTAGCGGGTGGTTTCCCGGGGAGCTGTTTTTT CASSPRTSGWFPGELFF
TRBJ2-1 many NA TRBV7-9 TGTGCCAGCACCCCTGAAAATGAAAATGAGCAGTTCTTC CASTPENENEQFF
TRBJ2-2 many NA TRBV11-1 TGTGCCAGCCGCTGGGGGTTTTCGGGGGAGCTGTTTTTT CASRWGFSGELFF
TRBJ1-4 many NA TRBV20-1 TGCAGTGCTAGAGATAACGGGGATGGGGGTGAAAAACTGTTTTTT CSARDNGDGGEKLFF
TRBJ2-3 NA TRBD2 TRBV30 TGTGCCTGGAAGCGCACTAGCGGGAGGACAGATACGCAGTATTTT CAWKRTSGRTDTQYF
TRBJ2-3 few TRBD2 TRBV24-1 TGTGCCACCAGTGATACAGCGGGGGCTGGCACAGATACGCAGTATTTT CATSDTAGAGTDTQYF
TRBJ2-3 many TRBD2 TRBV13 TGTGCCAGCTCTACGACTAGCGGGATTTTAGATACGCAGTATTTT CASSTTSGILDTQYF
TRBJ1-4 many NA TRBV10-3 TGTGCCATCAGTGAGCCTGGGACCGGCGGTAATGAAAAACTGTTTTTT CAISEPGTGGNEKLFF
TRBJ2-2 NA TRBD1 TRBV20-1 TGCAGTGCCATGACAGGGGAGGCCGGGGAGCTGTTTTTT CSAMTGEAGELFF
TRBJ1-2 NA NA TRBV6-9 TGTGCCAGCAGTTTAGGTCTGAACTATGGCTACACCTTC CASSLGLNYGYTF
TRBJ1-1 many NA TRBV6-1 TGTGCCAGCAGTGAAGCGACCCCCGGGAGGGGAGCTTTCTTT CASSEATPGRGAFF
TRBJ1-3 many NA TRBV3-1 TGTGCCAGCAGTTCCCATGGTTCTGGAAACACCATATATTTT CASSSHGSGNTIYF
TRBJ2-4 many TRBD1 TRBV12-3/TRBV12-4 TGTGCCAGCAGTTTAGCGCTGGACAGGAGCATTACATTAGCCAAAAACATTCAGTACTTC CASSLALDRSITLAKNIQYF
TRBJ2-3 many NA TRBV15 TGTGCCACCAGCAGAGATTTAGCCGGGACCGTTGGCACAGATACGCAGTATTTT CATSRDLAGTVGTDTQYF
TRBJ2-1 many NA TRBV6-1 TGTGCCAGCAGTTCGGACGCCTACAATGAGCAGTTCTTC CASSSDAYNEQFF
TRBJ1-3 medium-sized NA TRBV7-9 TGTGCCAGCAGCTTAGGAGGAAACACCATATATTTT CASSLGGNTIYF
TRBJ1-2 few NA TRBV3-1 TGTGCCAGCAGCCAAGGGGGGGCGCGGATTAACTATGGCTACACCTTC CASSQGGARINYGYTF
TRBJ2-1 many TRBD2 TRBV7-2 TGTGCCAGCAGGCCTAGCGGCTCCTACAATGAGCAGTTCTTC CASRPSGSYNEQFF
TRBJ2-5 many NA TRBV5-6 TGTGCCAGCAGCTTCGGGCAGACCCAAGAGACCCAGTACTTC CASSFGQTQETQYF
TRBJ1-3 few NA TRBV10-1 TGCGCCAGGCCTTCAAAGCGTTTCATTCCTGGAAACACCATATATTTT CARPSKRFIPGNTIYF
TRBJ2-5 many NA TRBV20-1 TGCAGTGCTAGCGATCCCCAGAAGAGGGTAGGGGAGACCCAGTACTTC CSASDPQKRVGETQYF
TRBJ2-3 many NA TRBV19 TGTGCCAGTAGTTCAGCCTCTAGCACAGATACGCAGTATTTT CASSSASSTDTQYF
TRBJ1-1 many NA TRBV12-3/TRBV12-4 TGTGCCAGCAGTTTTGGCCTCGCGGGTGAAGCTTTCTTT CASSFGLAGEAFF
TRBJ2-3 NA TRBD2 TRBV20-1 TGCAGTGCTATACGGACTAGCGGGAGTTCAGATACGCAGTATTTT CSAIRTSGSSDTQYF
TRBJ1-6 many NA TRBV11-2 TGTGCCAGCAGCTTACTTCACACTAATTCACCCCTCCACTTT CASSLLHTNSPLHF
TRBJ1-2 few TRBD1 TRBV28 TGTGCCAGCAGTGGCGGGACAGATTATGGCTACACCTTC CASSGGTDYGYTF
TRBJ2-2 many NA TRBV5-1 TGCGCCAGCAGCTTGGCCTACACTAGGAGCCCCGGGGAGCTGTTTTTT CASSLAYTRSPGELFF
TRBJ1-1 many NA TRBV13 TGTGCCAGCAGCTTCCAGGGAAGCGGGAATGAAGCTTTCTTT CASSFQGSGNEAFF
TRBJ1-1 many TRBD1 TRBV7-2 TGTGCCAGCAGCATCCGGACAGGACGCGGCGCTTTCTTT CASSIRTGRGAFF
TRBJ2-7 NA NA TRBV12-3/TRBV12-4 TGTGCCAGCAGTTTAATACCTACCTACGAGCAGTACTTC CASSLIPTYEQYF
TRBJ2-1 NA NA TRBV7-6 TGTGCCAGCAGCTTAATTGAACAGGGAGTTAGCGATGAGCAGTTCTTC CASSLIEQGVSDEQFF
TRBJ2-5 many NA TRBV5-1 TGCGCCAGCAGCTTACAGGGAAAAGAGACCCAGTACTTC CASSLQGKETQYF
TRBJ2-7 many TRBD2 TRBV7-3 TGTGCCAGCAGCCCTCGCGGGAGCTCCTACGAGCAGTACTTC CASSPRGSSYEQYF
TRBJ1-3 NA NA TRBV7-2 TGTGCCATCAGGAGACAAGATGGAAACACCATATATTTT CAIRRQDGNTIYF
TRBJ2-1 NA NA TRBV6-1 TGTGCCAGCAGTGAAGCGGCGGGGAGTGAGCAGTTCTTC CASSEAAGSEQFF
TRBJ2-3 many NA TRBV7-3 TGTGCCAGCAGCCCCACCCCGTTCACAGATACGCAGTATTTT CASSPTPFTDTQYF
TRBJ2-7 many TRBD1 TRBV6-1 TGTGCCAGCGGTTACCTGGACAGGGGATCTGTAGAGCAGTACTTC CASGYLDRGSVEQYF
TRBJ2-1 many NA TRBV10-3 TGTGCCATCAGTGACCTCTCACAGGGACCAAAGAATGAGCAGCTCTTC CAISDLSQGPKNEQLF
TRBJ2-7 many NA TRBV20-1 TGCAGTGCTAGGGGGGACCATCATTGGCAGTACTTC CSARGDHHWQYF
TRBJ2-3 many NA TRBV10-3 TGTGCCATCAGTGAATCTCTGACGGCAGATACGCAGTATTTT CAISESLTADTQYF
TRBJ1-3 many NA TRBV10-3 TGTGCCATCAAAACAGGGACCGACTCTGGAAACACCATATATTTT CAIKTGTDSGNTIYF
TRBJ2-3 few NA TRBV2 TGTGCCAGCACCCCCACTTTCTCGACAGATACGCAGTATTTT CASTPTFSTDTQYF
TRBJ2-5 many TRBD2 TRBV5-1 TGCGCCAGCAGCCGCCTAGCGGGAGGATTGGGCCAAGAGACCCAGTACTTC CASSRLAGGLGQETQYF
TRBJ2-2 few TRBD1 TRBV6-4 TGTGCCAGCACCCGGGACAGCTCGAACACCGGGGAGCTGTTTTTT CASTRDSSNTGELFF
TRBJ2-2 NA NA TRBV19 TGTGCCAGTAGTATAGCTAGGGGCCGCGGGGAGCTGTTTTTT CASSIARGRGELFF
TRBJ2-7 medium-sized NA TRBV6-1 TGTGCCAGCAGTGAGGTCGGATCCTACGAGCAGTACTTC CASSEVGSYEQYF
TRBJ2-5 many NA TRBV5-1 TGCGCCAGCAGCTTGGGAGCAGGGAGAGAGACCCAGTACTTC CASSLGAGRETQYF